Presented here are 22 T cell receptor beta chains from one specimen sequenced in a study of blood T cell repertoires in COVID-19. Using immunoSEQ multiplex PCR, the repertoire was profiled, and TCRdb retains in-frame clones only, with some absent. The data contain approximately 96,000 clones, 70% to 90% of them singletons. Sequencing was done on a sample of peripheral blood. The receptor source for this set is a human donor with COVID-19, enrolled during active disease. The donor label of this sample is uncertain.

V and J are TRBV11-1 and TRBJ2-1, with 15 bases fitting TRBD2. CDR1 is SGHAT, CDR2 FQDESV, per germline (reference sequence). CDR3 length equals 15 residues. The V segment lost 4 bases and the J segment 10 bases; nucleotides outside the gene matches: 5. CDR3 amino acids: CASSSGLAGGREQFF. Here the CDR3 DNA reads TGTGCCAGCAGCTCTGGACTAGCGGGGGGGCGGGAGCAGTTCTTC.

The V call is TRBV6-5, the J call TRBJ2-3, with D perhaps matching TRBD1 (6 bases). Per the germline V gene, CDR1 is MNHEY and CDR2 is SVGAGI. V was pared by 0 bases and J by 4 bases, with 11 bases between. The length of the CDR3 is 15 residues. CDR3 residues: CASSYSAGDPDTQYF. CDR3 in DNA: TGTGCCAGCAGTTACTCGGCAGGGGACCCAGATACGCAGTATTTT.

This chain uses TRBV7-3 with TRBJ2-7, with TRBD1 matching 7 bases. The germline V gene encodes CDR1 SGHTA and CDR2 FQGTGA. V trimming: 4 bases; J trimming: 5 bases; junction bases outside the gene matches: 14. This CDR3 region has 16 residues. The CDR3 is CASSSRASGGLDEQYF. The CDR3 DNA reads as TGTGCCAGCAGCTCCCGGGCATCAGGGGGTCTCGACGAGCAGTACTTC.

V and J are TRBV2 and TRBJ2-3, with 11 bases matching TRBD2. Per the germline V gene, CDR1 is SNHLY and CDR2 is FYNNEI. V trimming: 7 bases; J trimming: 5 bases; junction bases outside the gene matches: 5. The CDR3 spans 14 residues. The DNA for the CDR3 is TGTGCCAGCACACTAGCGGGAGATCAAGATACGCAGTATTTT. As protein: CASTLAGDQDTQYF.

The rearrangement joins TRBV2 to TRBJ1-5, with a weak D call TRBD1 (6 bases). The CDR3 contains 15 residues. CDR1 is SNHLY and CDR2 is FYNNEI in the germline V gene. Trimming removed 4 bases at V and 3 bases at J, with 13 bases between. Written as DNA, the CDR3 is TGTGCCAGCAGTGGGTCAGGGGATAACAATCAGCCCCAGCATTTT. This translates into CASSGSGDNNQPQHF.

The V and J genes are TRBV6-4 and TRBJ1-2; D uncertain. The CDR3 is made up of 13 amino acids. The germline V gene has CDR1 MRHNA and CDR2 SNTAGT. V lost 8 bases to trimming and J lost 4 bases, with 14 bases between them. This chain's CDR3 is CASSFEGSYGYTF. CDR3 sequence (DNA): TGTGCCAGCTCCTTCGAGGGCAGCTATGGCTACACCTTC.

This clone was found once. The chain joins TRBV11-2 to TRBJ1-2; D gene uncertain. The CDR3 has 14 amino acids. The germline V gene encodes CDR1 SGHAT and CDR2 FQNNGV. V lost 5 bases and J 3 bases, leaving 13 bases between the germline ends. In DNA form, the CDR3 reads TGTGCCAGCAGCCGCACGAGGGCGGACTATGGCTACACCTTC. Encoded protein: CASSRTRADYGYTF.

The chain combines TRBV5-6 with TRBJ2-1, with TRBD2 matching 10 bases. V trimming: 4 bases; J trimming: 6 bases; junction bases outside the gene matches: 7. The CDR3 has 15 residues. The V gene's germline CDR1 is SGHDT and CDR2 YYEEEE. Here the CDR3 reads CASSLMTSGRNEQFF. DNA of the CDR3: TGTGCCAGCAGCCTAATGACTAGCGGGCGCAATGAGCAGTTCTTC.

J is TRBJ2-1 and V is TRBV9; 11 nucleotides match TRBD2. The V gene end was trimmed by 3 bases and the J gene end by 0 bases; junction bases not matched to a gene: 14. Germline V CDR1 and CDR2: SGDLS, YYNGEE. This CDR3 region has 20 residues. The CDR3 DNA reads as TGTGCCAGCAGCGGCGATGGTGGGACTAGCGGACCTAGCTCCTACAATGAGCAGTTCTTC. This sequence encodes CASSGDGGTSGPSSYNEQFF.

The chain combines TRBV27 with TRBJ2-2; TRBD1 is a possible D gene (5 bases). The ends were cut back, 2 bases at V and 5 bases at J, with 12 bases in the middle. This CDR3 comprises 15 residues. CDR1 is MNHEY and CDR2 is SMNVEV in the germline V gene (reference sequence). The CDR3 DNA is TGTGCCAGCAGTTTAACCAGGGATGGGACCGGGGAGCTGTTTTTT. It encodes CASSLTRDGTGELFF.

In this sample, this clone turned up a few times. The chain is built from TRBV5-1 and TRBJ2-3, with 11 nucleotides matching TRBD2. The V segment lost 2 bases and the J segment 4 bases; nucleotides outside the gene matches: 3. The CDR3 sequence is 15 residues long. Germline assignment: CDR1 SGHRS and CDR2 YFSETQ. In nucleotides, the CDR3 is TGCGCCAGCAGCTTCGGTAGCGGGAGGGCAGATACGCAGTATTTT. It is translated as CASSFGSGRADTQYF.

The rearrangement links TRBV25-1 to TRBJ1-6; TRBD1 aligns across 7 bases. Germline CDR1 MGHDK, CDR2 SYGVNS. The CDR3 spans 15 residues. The J segment lost 9 bases and the V segment lost 3 bases, leaving 8 bases of the junction unmatched. CDR3 DNA: TGTGCCAGCAGTGATTCAGGGGGAGAAGGTTCACCCCTCCACTTT. Residues: CASSDSGGEGSPLHF. Full variable domain (rest looked up from reference TRBV25-1 and TRBJ1-6): EADIYQTPRYLVIGTGKKITLECSQTMGHDKMYWYQQDPGMELHLIHYSYGVNSTEKGDLSSESTVSRIRTEHFPLTLESARPSHTSQYLCASSDSGGEGSPLHFGNGTRLTVT.

This rearrangement joins TRBV27 to TRBJ2-5, with TRBD2 matching 14 bases. The length of the CDR3 is 18 residues. The junction had 12 bases not matched to a gene; V was cut back by 2 bases and J by 7 bases. CDR1 and CDR2 from the germline V gene are MNHEY and SMNVEV (reference sequence). For the CDR3, the DNA is TGTGCCAGCAGTTTAACCGGACTAGCGGGGGGCGGGTCCGGGACCCAGTACTTC. Translating gives CASSLTGLAGGGSGTQYF.

The chain employs TRBV7-3 and TRBJ2-2, with 8 bases fitting TRBD2. CDR3 length: 15 amino acids. V trimming: 1 base; J trimming: 3 bases; junction bases outside the gene matches: 1. Per the germline V gene, CDR1 is SGHTA and CDR2 is FQGTGA. The CDR3: CASSLSGGYTGELFF. The CDR3 bases are TGTGCCAGCAGCTTAAGCGGGGGGTACACCGGGGAGCTGTTTTTT.

The sample holds one count of this clone. The chain carries TRBV5-1 and TRBJ2-7; 8 bases fit TRBD1. V dropped 0 bases and J dropped 0; count of bases not matched to a gene: 5. Germline V gene lookup returns CDR1 SGHRS and CDR2 YFSETQ. This CDR3 contains 16 residues. DNA of the CDR3: TGCGCCAGCAGCTTGGCCCGGGACAGGATCTCCTACGAGCAGTACTTC. Its translation: CASSLARDRISYEQYF. Filled out from reference TRBV5-1 and TRBJ2-7, the complete variable domain reads KAGVTQTPRYLIKTRGQQVTLSCSPISGHRSVSWYQQTPGQGLQFLFEYFSETQRNKGNFPGRFSGRQFSNSRSEMNVSTLELGDSALYLCASSLARDRISYEQYFGPGTRLTVT.

The chain couples TRBV4-1 to TRBJ1-3; D not resolved. This CDR3 spans 13 amino acids. The V and J ends lost 7 bases and 4 bases respectively, with 11 bases between them. Germline CDR1 is MGHRA and CDR2 is YSYEKL. CDR3 sequence: CASTHLPGNTIYF. The CDR3 bases are TGCGCCAGCACCCACCTTCCCGGAAACACCATATATTTT.

The V call is TRBV5-5, the J call TRBJ2-7, with D unresolved. The CDR3 length is 18 residues. The V gene lost 0 bases and the J gene lost 1 base, with 20 bases spanning the gap. Germline CDR1 SGHKS, CDR2 YYEKEE (reference sequence). Here the CDR3 DNA reads TGTGCCAGCAGCTTGGAAGTAGGTTGGTCAGGTCTATCCTACGAGCAGTACTTC. The encoded protein is CASSLEVGWSGLSYEQYF. Complete variable domain (other parts from reference TRBV5-5 and TRBJ2-7): DAGVTQSPTHLIKTRGQQVTLRCSPISGHKSVSWYQQVLGQGPQFIFQYYEKEERGRGNFPDRFSARQFPNYSSELNVNALLLGDSALYLCASSLEVGWSGLSYEQYFGPGTRLTVT.

This clone was recorded once. The gene calls are TRBV7-9 and TRBJ2-7, with no clear D. V lost 7 bases to trimming and J lost 5 bases, with 18 bases between them. The germline CDR1 and CDR2 sequences are SEHNR and FQNEAQ (reference sequence). The CDR3 is 14 residues long. The CDR3 nucleotides are TGTGCCAGCAACCAACAGTTGACCCTCCACGAGCAGTACTTC. Its protein product is CASNQQLTLHEQYF. The whole variable domain, remainder taken from reference TRBV7-9 and TRBJ2-7, is DTGVSQNPRHKITKRGQNVTFRCDPISEHNRLYWYRQTLGQGPEFLTYFQNEAQLEKSRLLSDRFSAERPKGSFSTLEIQRTEQGDSAMYLCASNQQLTLHEQYFGPGTRLTVT.

V gene TRBV11-2 combines with J gene TRBJ2-5, with D maybe TRBD1 (6 bases). The CDR3 length is 15 residues. The V gene's germline CDR1 is SGHAT and CDR2 FQNNGV. Trimming took 2 bases from V and 5 from J, leaving 15 bases between them. The CDR3 sequence is CASSLMGAGRETQYF. CDR3 bases: TGTGCCAGCAGCTTAATGGGGGCCGGGCGGGAGACCCAGTACTTC.

This clone was seen just once. The chain couples TRBV12-5 to TRBJ2-1; TRBD1 matches at 11 bases. Germline lookup yields CDR1 LGHNT and CDR2 FRNRAP. The junction had 5 bases not matched to a gene; V was cut back by 1 base and J by 0 bases. The CDR3 has 18 residues. The CDR3 nucleotides are TGTGCTAGTGGTTTGGGGACAGGGGGCGAAAGCTCCTACAATGAGCAGTTCTTC. Translating it yields CASGLGTGGESSYNEQFF. Full variable domain (remainder filled in from reference TRBV12-5 and TRBJ2-1): DARVTQTPRHKVTEMGQEVTMRCQPILGHNTVFWYRQTMMQGLELLAYFRNRAPLDDSGMPKDRFSAEMPDATLATLKIQPSEPRDSAVYFCASGLGTGGESSYNEQFFGPGTRLTVL.

Details on this clone: Other DNA sequences in the sample encode the same CDR3. This chain joins TRBV30 and TRBJ1-1; possibly TRBD1 for D (5 bases). Trimming removed 5 bases from V and 4 bases from J, with 8 bases in between. Germline CDR1 GTSNPN, CDR2 SVGIG (reference sequence). CDR3 length equals 11 residues. This chain's CDR3 is CAWARGTEAFF. CDR3 nucleotide sequence: TGTGCCTGGGCTAGGGGCACTGAAGCTTTCTTT.

V gene TRBV4-2 combines with J gene TRBJ2-7, with TRBD1 identical over 8 bases. Losses at the gene ends were 4 bases for V and 2 bases for J; bases not matched to a gene: 7. Per the germline V gene, CDR1 is LGHNA and CDR2 is YNFKEQ. This CDR3 contains 15 residues. The CDR3 region is CASSLGGQGTYEQYF. CDR3 coding DNA: TGTGCCAGCAGCCTAGGAGGACAGGGAACCTACGAGCAGTACTTC.